This record looks at one TCR beta chain sequence and its context. Antigen: not known. The sample comes from a study of cytomegalovirus exposure and HLA in healthy donors. The PCR used 60 Vbeta and 13 Jbeta primers. Data came from immunoSEQ multiplex PCR; TCRdb stores just in-frame clones and leaves some out. The sample holds about 170,000 clones, 60% to 80% seen once. Donors consisted of healthy bone marrow donors. General study results and limits: Most observed TCR sequences were rare, whereas some public TCRs were detected in many donors. Later on, an analysis found that several of the most significant clusters appeared to be linked to common viral pathogens, which included parvovirus B19.

The CDR3 spans 14 residues. In germline, CDR1 is MDHEN, CDR2 SYDVKM. The V gene lost 6 bases and the J gene lost 3 bases, with 11 bases spanning the gap. The receptor comes from a female donor in good health and CMV-seronegative. The chain has TRBV28 and TRBJ1-4, with TRBD1 as a possible D gene (6 bases). The source material was PBMCs. The CDR3 coding sequence is TGTGCCAGCAGAATAGGGGGAGCTAATGAAAAACTGTTTTTT. As protein: CASRIGGANEKLFF.